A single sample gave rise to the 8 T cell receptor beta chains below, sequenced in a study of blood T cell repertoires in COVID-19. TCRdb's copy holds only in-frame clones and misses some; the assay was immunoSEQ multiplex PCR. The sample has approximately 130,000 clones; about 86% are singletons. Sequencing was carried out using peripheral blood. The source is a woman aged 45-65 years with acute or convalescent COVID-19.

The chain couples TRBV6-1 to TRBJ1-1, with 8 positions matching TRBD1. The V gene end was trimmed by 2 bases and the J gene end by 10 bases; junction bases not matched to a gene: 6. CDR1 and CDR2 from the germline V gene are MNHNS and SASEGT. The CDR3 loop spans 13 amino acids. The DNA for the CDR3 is TGTGCCAGCAGTGAAAGGGGGCAGGGGGCAGCTTTCTTT. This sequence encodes CASSERGQGAAFF.

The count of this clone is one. CDR3 in DNA: TGTGCCAGCAGCCCCGGGGTCGACGAGCAGTACTTC. It is translated as CASSPGVDEQYF. The genes are TRBV9 and TRBJ2-7; TRBD2 is a possible D gene (5 bases). Germline values: CDR1 SGDLS, CDR2 YYNGEE. This CDR3 spans 12 amino acids. Trimming removed 4 bases at V and 5 bases at J, with 10 bases between.

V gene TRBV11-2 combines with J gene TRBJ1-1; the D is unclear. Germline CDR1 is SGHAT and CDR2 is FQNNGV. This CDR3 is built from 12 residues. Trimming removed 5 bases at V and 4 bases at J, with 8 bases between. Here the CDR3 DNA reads TGTGCCAGCAGCCGGGTTGGCACTGAAGCTTTCTTT. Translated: CASSRVGTEAFF.

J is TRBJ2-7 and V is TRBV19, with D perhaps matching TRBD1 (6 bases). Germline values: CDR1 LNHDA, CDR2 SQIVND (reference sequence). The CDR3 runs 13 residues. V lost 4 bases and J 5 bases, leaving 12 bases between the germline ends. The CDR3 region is CASSNRAYDEQYF. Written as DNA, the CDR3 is TGTGCCAGTAGTAACAGGGCTTACGACGAGCAGTACTTC.

The CDR3 sequence: CASSLRGGGIYGYTF. CDR3 DNA sequence: TGTGCCAGCAGCTTGCGGGGTGGGGGTATTTATGGCTACACCTTC. The chain has TRBV7-2 and TRBJ1-2, with D maybe TRBD1 (5 bases). CDR1 and CDR2 from the germline V gene are SGHTA and FQGNSA. The CDR3 is 15 residues long. Trimming cost V 3 bases and J 5 bases, with 16 bases left between them.

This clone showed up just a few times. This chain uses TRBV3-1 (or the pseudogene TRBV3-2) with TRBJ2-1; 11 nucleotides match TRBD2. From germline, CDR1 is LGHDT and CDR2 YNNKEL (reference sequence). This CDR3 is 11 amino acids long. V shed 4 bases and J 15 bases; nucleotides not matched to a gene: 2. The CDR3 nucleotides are TGTGCCAGCAGCCCCGGGACTAGCGGGTTCTTC. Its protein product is CASSPGTSGFF.

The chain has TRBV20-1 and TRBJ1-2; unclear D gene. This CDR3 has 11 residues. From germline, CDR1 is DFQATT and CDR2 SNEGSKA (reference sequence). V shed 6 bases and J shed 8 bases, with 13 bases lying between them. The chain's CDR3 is CSAESPGGYTF. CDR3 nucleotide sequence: TGCAGTGCAGAGTCCCCGGGGGGCTACACCTTC.

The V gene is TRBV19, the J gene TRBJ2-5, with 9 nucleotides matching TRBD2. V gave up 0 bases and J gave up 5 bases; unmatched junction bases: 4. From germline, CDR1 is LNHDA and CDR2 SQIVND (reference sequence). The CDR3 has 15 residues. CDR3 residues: CASSIDGTSWETQYF. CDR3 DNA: TGTGCCAGTAGTATAGACGGGACTAGCTGGGAGACCCAGTACTTC.